Sequencing of this T cell receptor (beta chain) was carried out in a study of cytomegalovirus exposure and HLA in healthy donors (dated by TCRdb to 2017 to 2019). Study-wide context: An earlier analysis of 587 of the donors reported 250 to 300 Gb of sequence data and around 120 million unique TCR beta sequences from about 179 million T cells. About 280 gigabases of sequencing data and tens of millions of unique TCR sequences made up an early release that covered roughly 670 HLA-typed donors. Of the 300 to 450 genotyped donors, more than 75% were placed in the genetic ancestry cluster associated with self-reported Caucasian donors. The study aimed to test whether cataloging public T cell receptors could reveal signatures of past pathogen exposure. Using immunosequencing, the study profiled T cell repertoires from fewer than 700 subjects and related those repertoires to cytomegalovirus serostatus. In addition to the first cohort of approximately 670 subjects, a separate validation cohort of 120 different subjects was used. The study combined high-throughput TCR immunosequencing, statistical association of individual TCRs with disease status, and machine learning to predict cytomegalovirus infection status. A later analysis re-examined previously published TCR beta repertoires from more than 600 donors and added high-resolution HLA genotyping to investigate patterns of TCR occurrence. In the later analysis, no new phenotypic data were used to find candidate immune exposures; instead, reliance was placed on TCR beta sequences and their occurrence across donors. To decide whether each TCR beta V gene segment behaved as functional or pseudogenic, an earlier analysis of nearly 600 of the donors relied on high-throughput TCR beta sequencing. Donor age, sex, ethnicity and CMV serostatus were collected together with the repertoire data. A later genetic analysis used genome-wide SNP genotypes for about three fifths of the 666 donors, treating that subset as a discovery cohort. All discovery cohort repertoires had been generated on a single sequencing platform. Class I and class II HLA loci were covered by the typing at four-digit resolution. The number of donors typed differed by locus, with roughly 620-630 for A, B, C, DRB1 and DQB1, 522 for DQA1, 600 to 610 for DPA1, and some 470 for DPB1. Several DR-DQ haplotypes were handled as single units for association and clustering because linkage in the cohort was strong. Across approximately 400 genotyped donors of the cohort, an average of 235,054 unique TCR beta nucleotide sequences per donor were sequenced, and roughly 20% of those sequences were non-productive.

The protocol used for the library was the immunoSEQ multiplex PCR assay. The multiplex PCR relied on a mix of 60 forward primers for TCR Vbeta segments and 13 reverse primers for TCR Jbeta segments. The CDR3 region of rearranged TCR beta genes was amplified from genomic DNA with a multiplex PCR assay. On the Illumina HiSeq System, the amplified TCR beta libraries were sequenced as 87-base-pair reads. Per the source publication's procedure: Across the roughly 700 repertoires, a later analysis counted tens of millions of unique TCR beta chains, roughly 11 million of which were shared by at least two donors. To remove PCR and sequencing errors, raw reads were error-corrected and collapsed into unique sequences using a nearest-neighbor algorithm that merged closely related sequences. V, D and J gene segments were assigned by aligning CDR3 sequences to IMGT reference sequences. For a sequence to be retained, at least a six-nucleotide match to both a V gene segment and a J gene segment was required. Rearrangements were called productive when the CDR3 lacked stop codons and stayed in frame with V and J; all others were non-productive. CDR3 was defined by IMGT convention, running from the second conserved V-encoded cysteine to the conserved J-encoded phenylalanine. Sequences without an unambiguous match to a single V gene segment were excluded from the earlier analysis of several hundred of the donors. An earlier analysis of 587 of the donors classified V segments as functional when productive rearrangements were above 56.7% and as segregating when the standard deviation between donors was above 5%. A statistical classification framework was developed to diagnose cytomegalovirus status using the catalog of TCR beta chain sequences. V and J gene assignment, in a later analysis, came from comparing TCR nucleotide sequences with IMGT/GENE-DB human TR gene sequences. In a later analysis, CDR3 sequences and most-parsimonious VDJ recombination scenarios were assigned using the TCRdist pipeline. In a later analysis, every TCR beta chain was defined by the combination of its CDR3 amino acid sequence and its V-gene family, and reads without a unique V-gene family were dropped. As a way to deal with suspected cross-contamination and a sequencing artifact, a later analysis dropped under 600 nucleotide sequences that were highly shared and had low generation probability. In a later analysis, a clonal expansion index for each public chain was calculated from normalized within-repertoire ranks of inferred template counts. A later analysis computed generation probabilities with a VDJ recombination model fitted to out-of-frame rearrangements, and checked the results against IGoR. Hypergeometric tests were used in a later analysis to score TCR-TCR, TCR-HLA and TCR-CMV co-occurrence, with a repertoire-size bias correction applied to the TCR pairs. To estimate false discovery rates, a later analysis permuted the HLA or CMV assignments 20 times. In a later analysis, co-occurring TCRs were grouped using DBSCAN, and TCRdist sequence similarity was added for clustering within HLA-allele-positive subsets. Repertoires with fewer than 30,000 or more than 120,000 public chains, plus five repertoires with anomalous nucleotide sharing, were excluded from co-occurrence clustering. This immuneACCESS table, as held by TCRdb, lists in-frame sequences with V and J called but not all clones. Of the missing ones, under half trace to an unresolved V gene in checked studies; the others have no known cause. V, J and clone size were drawn from that table, and D and trimming were deduced from the DNA. The sample records 130,000 or so clones, about 75% of which are singletons. The ten largest make up 2.5% to 4% of the sample.

Via the germline V gene, CDR1 is SGDLS and CDR2 YYNGEE. The CDR3, cysteine through phenylalanine, is 14 amino acids long. CDR3 DNA only is kept here, 42 bases in frame from base 1. The cohort was made up of hundreds of healthy bone marrow donors. Cohort members were all nominally healthy when sampled, although unrecorded immune exposures were likely present. The donor was CMV seronegative and belonged to the group of 380 or so seronegative cohort members. Every donor gave a peripheral blood sample, and the peripheral blood mononuclear cells from that sample were used for TCR beta sequencing. The Qiagen DNeasy Blood Extraction Kit was used to extract genomic DNA from the blood cell samples. The full study reports these points: A total of roughly 160 TCR beta chains were listed by the study as associated with cytomegalovirus. Because the 87-base-pair reads could not distinguish some IMGT-functional V segments, including TRBV6-2 and TRBV6-3, those segments were excluded. The cohort was sequenced for TCR beta chains only, and without alpha or paired-chain data the features that could be detected were limited. A later genetic analysis associated a missense DCLRE1C variant with V-gene and J-gene trimming of TCR beta chains, and an independent cohort replicated the association. In both the original and validation cohorts, the classifier was reported to diagnose cytomegalovirus status with high specificity and sensitivity. Several of the top co-occurrence clusters appeared to be linked to parvovirus B19, influenza, CMV and Epstein-Barr virus, according to a later analysis. While some public TCRs were present in many individuals, most TCR sequences turned up only very rarely across donors. In a later analysis, TCR association rates were found to vary across HLA loci, with the most associated TCRs seen for DRB1 alleles and the fewest for HLA-C alleles. A later analysis associated some 17,000 TCR beta sequences with specific HLA alleles at a false discovery rate of 0.05. In a later analysis, most CMV-associated TCR beta chains were found to appear HLA-restricted, with HLA associations seemingly driven largely by CMV exposure. Because counts were too low, seventeen rarely observed V segments, including chromosome 9 orphons, were excluded from the earlier analysis of 500 to 700 of the donors. Compared with equally common non-associated chains, HLA-associated TCR beta chains in a later analysis were more clonally expanded and had lower generation probabilities. Strong co-occurrence of HLA alleles, especially DR and DQ, made assigning TCR associations to individual alleles difficult. In an earlier analysis of some 500 of the donors, most TCR beta V segments appeared in productive rearrangements about 87% or about 30% of the time, broadly matching IMGT annotations. Sequencing depth was assumed to be roughly uniform across donors in the presence/absence analyses, though that assumption may not hold. A later genetic analysis reported fewer N-insertions in productive TCRs among donors in an Asian-associated ancestry cluster than the 666-donor mean. Because HLA typing was unavailable for some donors at each locus, only the typed subset was used in association tests. A further reported finding was that TCR beta sequences accurately predicted the HLA-A and HLA-B alleles for most subjects in the first cohort. It was suggested by the authors that the approach could potentially be generalized to other disease states and immunological phenotypes. CMV serostatus was the only immune exposure information available for the cohort. Correlated functional status among segregating V segments might be attributable to linkage disequilibrium, but an unknown experimental factor could not be ruled out. The sequencing pipeline was judged likely to have produced a cluster of highly shared sequence variants as a technical artifact. A few of the identified cytomegalovirus-associated TCR beta chains were confirmed in vitro to be specific for cytomegalovirus antigens.

In regard to this clone: The specificity of this receptor is unknown. No quality values exist for individual bases; no much larger clone is one base distant.

This receptor was obtained from a man aged 35 to 55 in good health and CMV-seronegative. The sample comprised PBMCs. Recombination joined TRBV9 with TRBJ2-5, with 7 junctional bases fitting TRBD1. The DNA matches TRBJ2-7 better at its end, which makes the J call doubtful. The DNA sequence reads TGTGCCAGCAGCGTAGGGGACAGCTCCTACGAGCAGTACTTC. It specifies CASSVGDSSYEQYF.